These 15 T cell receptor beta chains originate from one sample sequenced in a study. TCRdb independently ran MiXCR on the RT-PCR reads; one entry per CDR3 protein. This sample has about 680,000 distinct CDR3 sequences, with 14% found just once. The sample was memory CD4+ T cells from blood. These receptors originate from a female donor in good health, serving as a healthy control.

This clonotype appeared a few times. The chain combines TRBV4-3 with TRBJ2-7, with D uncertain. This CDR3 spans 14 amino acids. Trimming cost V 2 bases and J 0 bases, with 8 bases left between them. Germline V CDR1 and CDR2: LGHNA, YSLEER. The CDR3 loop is CASSQHRSSYEQYF. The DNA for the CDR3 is TGCGCCAGCAGCCAACACCGGAGCTCCTACGAGCAGTACTTC.

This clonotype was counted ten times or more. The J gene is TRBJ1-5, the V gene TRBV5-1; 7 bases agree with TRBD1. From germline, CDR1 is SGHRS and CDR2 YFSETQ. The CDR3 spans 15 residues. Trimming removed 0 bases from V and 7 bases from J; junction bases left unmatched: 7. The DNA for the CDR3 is TGCGCCAGCAGCTTGGGAGGACAGGAATTCCAGCCCCAGCATTTT. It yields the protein CASSLGGQEFQPQHF. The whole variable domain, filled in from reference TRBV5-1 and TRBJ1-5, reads KAGVTQTPRYLIKTRGQQVTLSCSPISGHRSVSWYQQTPGQGLQFLFEYFSETQRNKGNFPGRFSGRQFSNSRSEMNVSTLELGDSALYLCASSLGGQEFQPQHFGDGTRLSIL.

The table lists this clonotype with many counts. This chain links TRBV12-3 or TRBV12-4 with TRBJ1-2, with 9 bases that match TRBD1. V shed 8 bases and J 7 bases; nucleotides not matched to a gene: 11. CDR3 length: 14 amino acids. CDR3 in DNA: TGTGCCAGCCGACCGACCGGGACAGGGACTGGCTACACCTTC. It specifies CASRPTGTGTGYTF.

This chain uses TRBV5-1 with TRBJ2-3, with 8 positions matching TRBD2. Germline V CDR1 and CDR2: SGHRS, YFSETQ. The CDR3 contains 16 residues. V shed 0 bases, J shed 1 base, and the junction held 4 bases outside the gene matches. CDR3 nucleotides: TGCGCCAGCAGCTTGGAACCGGGAGGGGGCACAGATACGCAGTATTTT. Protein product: CASSLEPGGGTDTQYF.

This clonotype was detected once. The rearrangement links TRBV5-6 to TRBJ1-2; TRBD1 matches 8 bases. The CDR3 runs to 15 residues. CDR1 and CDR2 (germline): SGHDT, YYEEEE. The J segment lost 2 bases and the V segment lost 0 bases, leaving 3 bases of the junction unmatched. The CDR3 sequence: CASSLGDRPNYGYTF. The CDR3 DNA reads TGTGCCAGCAGCTTGGGGGACAGGCCCAACTATGGCTACACCTTC.

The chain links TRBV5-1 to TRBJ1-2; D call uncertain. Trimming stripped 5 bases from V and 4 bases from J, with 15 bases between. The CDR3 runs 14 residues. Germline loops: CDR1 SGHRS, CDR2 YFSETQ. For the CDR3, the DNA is TGCGCCAGCAGATCTGACACCTCCTTCTATGGCTACACCTTC. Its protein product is CASRSDTSFYGYTF.

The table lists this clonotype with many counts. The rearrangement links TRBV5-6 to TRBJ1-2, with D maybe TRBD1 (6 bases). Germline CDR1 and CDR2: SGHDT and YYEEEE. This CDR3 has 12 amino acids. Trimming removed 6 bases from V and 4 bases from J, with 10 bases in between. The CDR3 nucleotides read TGTGCCAGCACCGACAGGTTCTATGGCTACACCTTC. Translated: CASTDRFYGYTF.

The CDR3 region has the DNA TGCAGCGTATCCTCGTTGAGCAGCTCCTTCTATGGCTACACCTTC. Translated, it gives CSVSSLSSSFYGYTF. The chain couples TRBV29-1 to TRBJ1-2; D not resolved. V was trimmed by 6 bases and J by 4 bases, leaving 21 bases between them. Germline V gene lookup returns CDR1 SQVTM and CDR2 ANQGSEA. The CDR3 covers 15 residues.

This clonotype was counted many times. The CDR3 DNA follows: TGTGCCAGCAGGCGGACAGGGGTATACAATGAGCAGTTCTTC. Its protein is CASRRTGVYNEQFF. The chain recombines TRBV27 with TRBJ2-1; 9 nucleotides line up with TRBD1. V dropped 6 bases and J dropped 4; count of bases not matched to a gene: 4. Germline CDR1 reads MNHEY; CDR2 reads SMNVEV (reference sequence). CDR3 length: 14 amino acids.

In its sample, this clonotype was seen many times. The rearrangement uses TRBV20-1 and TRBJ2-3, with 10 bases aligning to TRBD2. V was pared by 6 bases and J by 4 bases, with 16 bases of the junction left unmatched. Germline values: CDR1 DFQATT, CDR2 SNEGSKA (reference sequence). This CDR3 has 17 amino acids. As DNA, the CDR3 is TGCAGTGCACCAGGTGCTAGCGGGGGCCTTCCCCCAGATACGCAGTATTTT. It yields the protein CSAPGASGGLPPDTQYF.

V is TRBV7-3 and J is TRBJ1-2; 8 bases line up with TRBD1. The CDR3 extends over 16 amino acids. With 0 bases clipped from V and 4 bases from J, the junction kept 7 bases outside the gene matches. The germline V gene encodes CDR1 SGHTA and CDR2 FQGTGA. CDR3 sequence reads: CASSLTEAGGTYGYTF. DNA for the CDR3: TGTGCCAGCAGCTTAACTGAGGCAGGGGGCACCTATGGCTACACCTTC.

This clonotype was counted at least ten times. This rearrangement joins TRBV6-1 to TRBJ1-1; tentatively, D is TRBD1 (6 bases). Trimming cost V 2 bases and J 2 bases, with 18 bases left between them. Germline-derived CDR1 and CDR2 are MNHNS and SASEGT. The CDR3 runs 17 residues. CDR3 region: CASSERGAGRGNTEAFF. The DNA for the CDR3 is TGTGCCAGCAGTGAACGAGGTGCCGGCAGGGGTAACACTGAAGCTTTCTTT.

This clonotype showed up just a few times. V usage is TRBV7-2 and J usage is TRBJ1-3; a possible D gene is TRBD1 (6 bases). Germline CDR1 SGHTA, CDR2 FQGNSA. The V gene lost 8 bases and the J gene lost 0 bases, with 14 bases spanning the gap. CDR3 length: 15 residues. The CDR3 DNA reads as TGTGCCAGCGGAAAACAGGGCTTCTCTGGAAACACCATATATTTT. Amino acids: CASGKQGFSGNTIYF.

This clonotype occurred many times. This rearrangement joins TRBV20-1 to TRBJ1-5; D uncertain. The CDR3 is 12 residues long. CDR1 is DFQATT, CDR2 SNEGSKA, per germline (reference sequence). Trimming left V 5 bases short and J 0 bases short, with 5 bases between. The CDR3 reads CSASYSNQPQHF. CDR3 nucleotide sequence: TGCAGTGCTTCATATAGCAATCAGCCCCAGCATTTT.

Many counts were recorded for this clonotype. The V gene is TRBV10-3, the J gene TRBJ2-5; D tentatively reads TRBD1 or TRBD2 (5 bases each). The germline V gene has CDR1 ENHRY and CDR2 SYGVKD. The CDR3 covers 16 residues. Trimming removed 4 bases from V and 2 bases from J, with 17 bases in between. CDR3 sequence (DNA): TGTGCCATCAGTGCTACTCGTGGGACGACACAAGAGACCCAGTACTTC. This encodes CAISATRGTTQETQYF.